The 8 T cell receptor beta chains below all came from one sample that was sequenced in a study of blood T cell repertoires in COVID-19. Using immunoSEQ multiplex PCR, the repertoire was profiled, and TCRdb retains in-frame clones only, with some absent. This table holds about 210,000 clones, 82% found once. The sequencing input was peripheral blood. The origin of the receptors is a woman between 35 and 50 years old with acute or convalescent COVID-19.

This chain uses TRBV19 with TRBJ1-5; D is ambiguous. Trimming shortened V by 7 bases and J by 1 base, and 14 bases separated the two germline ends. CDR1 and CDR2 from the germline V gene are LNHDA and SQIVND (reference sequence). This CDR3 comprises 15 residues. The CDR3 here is CASIPAGKSNQPQHF. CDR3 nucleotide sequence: TGTGCCAGTATCCCTGCGGGTAAGAGCAATCAGCCCCAGCATTTT.

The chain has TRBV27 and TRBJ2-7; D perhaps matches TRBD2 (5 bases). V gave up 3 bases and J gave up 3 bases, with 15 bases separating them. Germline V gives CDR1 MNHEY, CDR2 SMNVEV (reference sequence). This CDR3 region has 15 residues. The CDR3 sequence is CASSLKTDGLYEQYF. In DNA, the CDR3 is TGTGCCAGCAGTTTGAAAACCGACGGACTCTACGAGCAGTACTTC.

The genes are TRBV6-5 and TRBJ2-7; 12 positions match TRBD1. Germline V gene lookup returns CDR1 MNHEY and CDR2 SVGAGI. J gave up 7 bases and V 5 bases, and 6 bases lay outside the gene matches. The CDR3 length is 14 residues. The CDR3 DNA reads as TGTGCCAGCAGTCCCGGGACAGGGGGCAGGGAGCAGTACTTC. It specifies CASSPGTGGREQYF.

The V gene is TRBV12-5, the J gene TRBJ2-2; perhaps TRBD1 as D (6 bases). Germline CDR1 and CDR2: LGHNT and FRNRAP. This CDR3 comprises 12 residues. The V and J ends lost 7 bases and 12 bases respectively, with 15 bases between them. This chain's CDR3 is CASALTRGKLFF. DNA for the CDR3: TGTGCTAGTGCCCTCACGAGGGGGAAGCTGTTTTTT.

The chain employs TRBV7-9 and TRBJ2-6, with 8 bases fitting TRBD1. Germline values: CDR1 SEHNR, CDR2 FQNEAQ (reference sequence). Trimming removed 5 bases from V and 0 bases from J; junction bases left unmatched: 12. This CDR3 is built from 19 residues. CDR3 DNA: TGTGCCAGCAGCCCTCCCCCCGGGACAGGCTTCTCTGGGGCCAACGTCCTGACTTTC. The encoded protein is CASSPPPGTGFSGANVLTF. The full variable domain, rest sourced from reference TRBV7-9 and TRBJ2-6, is DTGVSQNPRHKITKRGQNVTFRCDPISEHNRLYWYRQTLGQGPEFLTYFQNEAQLEKSRLLSDRFSAERPKGSFSTLEIQRTEQGDSAMYLCASSPPPGTGFSGANVLTFGAGSRLTVL.

The CDR3 reads CASSNLQTIEQYF. The CDR3 DNA sequence: TGTGCCAGCAGTAACCTCCAGACAATCGAGCAGTACTTC. The chain combines TRBV6-5 with TRBJ2-7; the D is unclear. Trimming left V 5 bases short and J 6 bases short, with 14 bases between. The CDR3 is 13 residues long. From germline, CDR1 is MNHEY and CDR2 SVGAGI.

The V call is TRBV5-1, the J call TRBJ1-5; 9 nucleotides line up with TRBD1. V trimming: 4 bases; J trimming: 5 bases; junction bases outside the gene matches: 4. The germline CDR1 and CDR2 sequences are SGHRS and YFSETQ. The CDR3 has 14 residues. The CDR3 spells CASSVGTGHQPQHF. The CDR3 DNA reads TGCGCCAGCAGCGTAGGGACAGGGCATCAGCCCCAGCATTTT.

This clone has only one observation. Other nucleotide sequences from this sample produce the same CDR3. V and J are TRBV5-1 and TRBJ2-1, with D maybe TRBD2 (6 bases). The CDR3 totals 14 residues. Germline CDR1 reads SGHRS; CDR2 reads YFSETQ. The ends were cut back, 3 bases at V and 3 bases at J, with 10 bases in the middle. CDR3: CASSSGDSYNEQFF. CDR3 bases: TGCGCCAGCAGCTCGGGAGACAGCTACAATGAGCAGTTCTTC.